This TCR beta chain was captured in a study of shared clonotypes between healthy human individuals. V lost 3 bases and J lost 8, with 15 bases in between. Germline values: CDR1 SGDLS, CDR2 YYNGEE. CDR3 length: 14 residues. The data were produced by immunoSEQ multiplex PCR, yet TCRdb's version contains in-frame clones alone and is incomplete. This sample yields fewer than 1 million clones, of which about 97% are seen a single time; about 0.25% belongs to the top ten. Terminally differentiated effector memory CD45RA+ cells were excluded by CCR7 positive selection of CD45RO-negative cells. The sequence was collected from a man under 40 in good health. The sequencing input was naive CD8+ T cells sorted from blood. The genes are TRBV9 and TRBJ2-1; a weak D match, TRBD1 (6 bases). CDR3 sequence: CASSAGTNVDEQFF. In DNA, the CDR3 is TGTGCCAGCAGCGCCGGGACAAATGTCGATGAGCAGTTCTTC.